Following are 4 T cell receptor beta chains from one sample sequenced in a study of T cell repertoires and HLA-DP antigens. Which antigens these TCRs recognize remains unknown. Produced via immunoSEQ multiplex PCR; TCRdb's table is partial and in-frame only. Among over 60,000 clones, roughly 77% were seen once, and the ten largest hold roughly 1.5%. Sample: CD4+ T cells from PBMCs. The receptors here all came from a man in his sixties in good health and CMV-seronegative.

This clone came up once. V gene TRBV4-2 combines with J gene TRBJ2-6; unclear D gene. The CDR3 spans 14 residues. CDR1 is LGHNA and CDR2 is YNFKEQ in the germline V gene. Trimming took off 2 bases at V and 2 bases at J, with 4 bases between the two ends. CDR3 sequence (DNA): TGTGCCAGCAGCCAAATAGCTGGGGCCAACGTCCTGACTTTC. It is translated as CASSQIAGANVLTF.

This chain joins TRBV9 and TRBJ2-7; D is ambiguous. This CDR3 is 15 amino acids long. Germline lookup yields CDR1 SGDLS and CDR2 YYNGEE. V was clipped by 0 bases and J by 0 bases, with 10 bases between them. CDR3 amino acids: CASSVGPDGSYEQYV. The CDR3 coding sequence is TGTGCCAGCAGCGTAGGGCCCGATGGCTCCTACGAGCAGTACGTC.

This rearrangement joins TRBV7-7 to TRBJ2-2, with TRBD2 matching over 14 bases. V lost 5 bases, J lost 6 bases, and 8 bases stayed unmatched. The CDR3 totals 17 residues. Germline V gene sequence: CDR1 SSHAT, CDR2 FNYEAQ (reference sequence). CDR3 nucleotide sequence: TGTGCCAGCAGCCCGAAGACTAGCGGGAGGGTGGCCGGGGAGCTGTTTTTT. Protein product: CASSPKTSGRVAGELFF.

This chain uses TRBV5-3 with TRBJ2-6; a possible D gene is TRBD2 (5 bases). TRBV5-3 is treated as an ORF (open reading frame) with a function not yet certain. The CDR3 runs to 16 residues. V lost 7 bases and J 1 base, leaving 15 bases between the germline ends. In DNA, the CDR3 is TGTGCCAGAGGGGAGAAGTCCCCGTCTGGGGCCAACGTCCTGACTTTC. It codes for CARGEKSPSGANVLTF.